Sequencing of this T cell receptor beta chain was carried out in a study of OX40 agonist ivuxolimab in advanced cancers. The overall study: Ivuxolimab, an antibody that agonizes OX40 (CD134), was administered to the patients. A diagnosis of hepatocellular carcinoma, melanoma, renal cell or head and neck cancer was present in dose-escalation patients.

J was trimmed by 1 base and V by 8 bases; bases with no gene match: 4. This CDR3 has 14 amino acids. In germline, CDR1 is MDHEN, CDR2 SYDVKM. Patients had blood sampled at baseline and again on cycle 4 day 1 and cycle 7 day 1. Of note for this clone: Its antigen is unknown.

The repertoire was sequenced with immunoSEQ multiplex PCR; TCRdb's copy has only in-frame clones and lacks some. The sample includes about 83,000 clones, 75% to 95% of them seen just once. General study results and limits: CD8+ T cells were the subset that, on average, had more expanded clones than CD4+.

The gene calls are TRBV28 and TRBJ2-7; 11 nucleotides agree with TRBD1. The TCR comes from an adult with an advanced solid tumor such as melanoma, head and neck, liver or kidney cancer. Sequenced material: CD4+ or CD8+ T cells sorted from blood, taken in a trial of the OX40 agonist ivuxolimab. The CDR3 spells CASYGTGGSYEQYF. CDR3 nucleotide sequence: TGTGCCAGCTATGGGACAGGGGGTTCCTACGAGCAGTACTTC.